Listed below are T cell receptor beta chains from one sample, sequenced in a study of shared clonotypes between healthy human individuals. The table came from immunoSEQ multiplex PCR; TCRdb's copy has only in-frame clones and leaves some out. The sample has 470,000 or so clones, about 84% seen once. The sample comprised PBMCs. These receptors all come from a woman aged 40 to 50 in good health. Some clones in this sample may be carry-over from other donors' samples. CDR3s include the opening cysteine and the closing phenylalanine or tryptophan. Fields, in order: J gene, D gene, V gene, CDR3 protein. D genes are given only for firm matches.

TRBJ1-3	TRBD1	TRBV10-3	CAISERGLSGNTIYF
TRBJ1-3	-	TRBV4-3	CASSQAPGTSTGNTIYF
TRBJ2-7	TRBD2	TRBV4-2	CASSQVVAGRRGDEQYF
TRBJ2-2	-	TRBV10-3	CAISNDRITGELFF
TRBJ2-7	TRBD1	TRBV7-2	CASSPRTGGSSYEQYF
TRBJ1-5	TRBD1	TRBV19	CASSPDRASYQPQHF
TRBJ1-3	-	TRBV28	CASSLGGPGNTIYF
TRBJ2-7	-	TRBV29-1	CSVGTVNSYEQYF
TRBJ2-5	-	TRBV7-9	CASSLLGSWETQYF
TRBJ2-3	-	TRBV7-8	CASSPQGGSTDTQYF
TRBJ1-2	-	TRBV13	CASSLGTGDYGYTF
TRBJ2-6	TRBD1	TRBV9	CASSDGQGARIGANVLTF
TRBJ2-2	-	TRBV5-1	CASSLRLGESGELFF
TRBJ1-3	-	TRBV9	CASSVGGNTIYF
TRBJ2-7	-	TRBV21-1	CASSKGPGTGANEQYF
TRBJ2-1	-	TRBV27	CASSPQGGIDNEQFF
TRBJ2-7	TRBD2	TRBV18	CASSPPGGGRYEQYF
TRBJ2-5	-	TRBV9	CASSVEIGSQETQYF
TRBJ1-5	TRBD1	TRBV6-6	CASSYGTDYSNQPQHF
TRBJ1-2	TRBD1	TRBV7-9	CASSGDATGAGYYGYTF
TRBJ2-4	TRBD2	TRBV4-3	CASSQNTGTSGSWGIQYF
TRBJ2-3	TRBD2	TRBV7-9	CASSLITGFSGTIDTQYF
TRBJ2-2	-	TRBV19	CASSIDASFWELFF
TRBJ1-5	-	TRBV10-3	CAISESENQPQHF
TRBJ1-2	-	TRBV4-1	CASSHIRRGNYGYTF
TRBJ2-3	-	TRBV19	CASSRRSREDTQYF